A single sample gave rise to the 11 T cell receptor beta chains below, sequenced in a study of CD8 T cells in Susac syndrome. Reverse transcription of roughly 0.45 to 1 ug RNA was performed with random hexamers. One entry per CDR3 protein, called by TCRdb with MiXCR from the immunoSEQ multiplex PCR reads. This sample has 160,000 or so distinct CDR3 sequences, with around 96% found just once. Material: CD4+ T cells from PBMCs. Receptors were obtained from a human donor with Susac syndrome.

V and J are TRBV3-1 and TRBJ2-1; unclear D gene. V lost 4 bases and J lost 9, with 16 bases in between. The CDR3 spans 14 residues. Germline values: CDR1 LGHDT, CDR2 YNNKEL (reference sequence). As DNA, the CDR3 is TGTGCCAGCAGCCCAATCTCCCCGGGTTTTGAGCAGTTCTTC. The encoded protein is CASSPISPGFEQFF.

In its sample, this clonotype was seen once. The chain is built from TRBV4-1 and TRBJ1-5; no reliable D call. The V gene lost 0 bases and the J gene lost 0 bases, with 12 bases spanning the gap. Germline CDR1 is MGHRA and CDR2 is YSYEKL. CDR3 size: 17 residues. CDR3 nucleotide sequence: TGCGCCAGCAGCCAAGATTGGGCAGACAATAGCAATCAGCCCCAGCATTTT. Its protein product is CASSQDWADNSNQPQHF.

This clonotype occurred once. The chain combines TRBV11-1 with TRBJ2-1; TRBD2 agrees at 9 bases. The trim removed 8 bases at V and 0 bases at J, leaving 5 bases unmatched. There are 15 residues in the CDR3. In germline, CDR1 is SGHAT, CDR2 FQDESV (reference sequence). CDR3 bases: TGTGCCAGCGGAAAGCGGGGGGACTCCTACAATGAGCAGTTCTTC. It is translated as CASGKRGDSYNEQFF. The full variable domain, rest sourced from reference TRBV11-1 and TRBJ2-1, is EAEVAQSPRYKITEKSQAVAFWCDPISGHATLYWYRQILGQGPELLVQFQDESVVDDSQLPKDRFSAERLKGVDSTLKIQPAELGDSAMYLCASGKRGDSYNEQFFGPGTRLTVL.

This clonotype was observed once. The V and J genes are TRBV29-1 and TRBJ1-1; D is possibly TRBD1 (5 bases). Germline values: CDR1 SQVTM, CDR2 ANQGSEA. Trimming removed 4 bases at V and 1 base at J, with 13 bases between. The CDR3 has 14 residues. As DNA, the CDR3 is TGCAGCGTTGTGAGGGCAGGGCCGAACACTGAAGCTTTCTTT. It encodes CSVVRAGPNTEAFF.

J is TRBJ2-7 and V is TRBV11-2, with 10 bases matching TRBD2. The CDR3 contains 15 residues. CDR1 is SGHAT, CDR2 FQNNGV, per germline. With 4 bases clipped from V and 5 bases from J, the junction kept 8 bases outside the gene matches. The CDR3 loop reads CASSSQRGGLHEQYF. CDR3 DNA: TGTGCCAGCAGCTCTCAGCGGGGGGGCCTCCACGAGCAGTACTTC.

V usage is TRBV14 and J usage is TRBJ1-4; 7 positions match TRBD1. V was pared by 3 bases and J by 5 bases, with 6 bases of the junction left unmatched. CDR1 and CDR2 (germline): SGHDN, FVKESK. The CDR3 runs 15 residues. In nucleotides, the CDR3 is TGTGCCAGCAGCCAGGAGACAGGGTTGAATGAAAAACTGTTTTTT. Protein sequence: CASSQETGLNEKLFF.

V gene TRBV20-1 combines with J gene TRBJ2-1; perhaps D is TRBD1 or TRBD2 (5 bases each). V was clipped by 6 bases and J by 9 bases, with 18 bases between them. CDR3 length: 13 amino acids. Per germline, CDR1 DFQATT and CDR2 SNEGSKA (reference sequence). The CDR3 region has the DNA TGCAGTGCCCGCCTTCCGTTTGGGGGTGAGCAGTTCTTC. Translation: CSARLPFGGEQFF.

V and J are TRBV27 and TRBJ2-7; 8 bases map to TRBD2. Losses at the gene ends were 5 bases for V and 7 bases for J; bases not matched to a gene: 10. Germline V CDR1 and CDR2: MNHEY, SMNVEV (reference sequence). The CDR3 length is 14 residues. The CDR3 DNA reads TGTGCCAGCAGTCCGGGGGGGGGACCATGGGAGCAGTACTTC. Encoded protein: CASSPGGGPWEQYF.

The chain couples TRBV20-1 to TRBJ2-7; 8 positions match TRBD1. Trimming cost V 4 bases and J 0 bases; bases outside gene matches: 2. The CDR3 runs 13 residues. From germline, CDR1 is DFQATT and CDR2 SNEGSKA (reference sequence). The CDR3 region is CSAKGQGSYEQYF. CDR3 coding DNA: TGCAGTGCTAAAGGACAGGGCTCCTACGAGCAGTACTTC.

The chain joins TRBV6-4 to TRBJ2-1; no clear D gene. V lost 3 bases and J 0 bases, leaving 6 bases between the germline ends. Per germline, CDR1 MRHNA and CDR2 SNTAGT. CDR3 length: 14 amino acids. CDR3 in DNA: TGTGCCAGCAGTGAGGGTAGCTCCTACAATGAGCAGTTCTTC. Translating it yields CASSEGSSYNEQFF.

The rearrangement uses TRBV2 and TRBJ2-7; tentative D call: TRBD2 (5 bases). V gave up 2 bases and J gave up 2 bases, with 10 bases separating them. The CDR3 sequence is 14 residues long. In germline, CDR1 is SNHLY, CDR2 FYNNEI. The CDR3 spells CASSENGETYEQYF. CDR3 sequence (DNA): TGTGCCAGCAGTGAAAACGGGGAAACCTACGAGCAGTACTTC.